This TCR beta chain appears in the sequencing data of a study of CD8 T cells in Susac syndrome. With random hexamers, reverse transcription was performed on roughly 0.5 to 1 ug of RNA. TCRdb processed the immunoSEQ multiplex PCR reads anew with MiXCR; each CDR3 protein has one entry. The sample has 150,000 to 200,000 distinct CDR3 sequences, 90% to 95% seen once. Germline-derived CDR1 and CDR2 are SGHNT and YYREEE (reference sequence). The V end lost 3 bases, the J end lost 8 bases, and 15 bases lay between the germline ends. The CDR3 sequence is 14 residues long. Sequences were obtained from CD4+ T cells from PBMCs. This sequence was found in a human donor in good health. The chain combines TRBV5-4 with TRBJ2-1; tentatively, D is TRBD2 (6 bases). This chain's CDR3 is CASSSGLPGDEQFF. The CDR3 DNA reads as TGTGCCAGCAGCTCGGGACTCCCGGGGGATGAGCAGTTCTTC.